The 23 T cell receptor beta chains below were found in one sample sequenced in a study of T cells in Graves' hyperthyroidism and ophthalmopathy. TCR beta CDR3 sequences were amplified from RNA transcripts. A first-round RT-PCR of the TCR CDR3 used the HTBI primer set. In TCRdb, the multiplex PCR reads were re-called with MiXCR into one record per CDR3 protein. Of roughly 380,000 distinct CDR3 sequences in the sample, approximately 15% were seen once. Sequencing was done on a sample of blood. The receptors shown here come from a woman aged 60-70 years with Graves' hyperthyroidism.

Many counts were recorded for this clonotype. V and J are TRBV20-1 and TRBJ1-1; 7 positions match TRBD1. Germline V gene lookup returns CDR1 DFQATT and CDR2 SNEGSKA (reference sequence). The CDR3 is 12 residues long. The junction had 6 bases not matched to a gene; V was cut back by 5 bases and J by 6 bases. CDR3 residues: CSALRQGAEAFF. The CDR3 DNA follows: TGCAGTGCTCTCCGACAGGGTGCTGAAGCTTTCTTT.

This clonotype was observed at least ten times. The J gene is TRBJ2-1, the V gene TRBV3-1; no reliable D call. The CDR3 length is 14 residues. Germline CDR1 reads LGHDT; CDR2 reads YNNKEL (reference sequence). The V end was cut by 1 base, the J end by 6 bases, with 10 bases between. The CDR3 DNA reads TGTGCCAGCAGCCAAGGCGTAGCTGCCAATGAGCAGTTCTTC. Its protein product is CASSQGVAANEQFF.

This clonotype was counted ten times or more. This chain joins TRBV28 and TRBJ2-7, with 9 bases identical to TRBD2. There are 16 residues in the CDR3. The V gene's germline CDR1 is MDHEN and CDR2 SYDVKM. Trimming removed 6 bases from V and 0 bases from J; junction bases left unmatched: 9. The CDR3 DNA reads as TGTGCCAGCAGCCTGTCGAGTAGCGGGAGCTCCTACGAGCAGTACTTC. Protein product: CASSLSSSGSSYEQYF.

The chain uses TRBV9 and TRBJ1-5; D gene unclear. V lost 0 bases and J 0 bases, leaving 7 bases between the germline ends. The germline V gene encodes CDR1 SGDLS and CDR2 YYNGEE. This CDR3 has 15 amino acids. The DNA for the CDR3 is TGTGCCAGCAGCGTAGGAGACTATAGCAATCAGCCCCAGCATTTT. Amino acid sequence: CASSVGDYSNQPQHF. The full variable domain, in which reference TRBV9 and TRBJ1-5 provide the parts outside the CDR3, is DSGVTQTPKHLITATGQRVTLRCSPRSGDLSVYWYQQSLDQGLQFLIQYYNGEERAKGNILERFSAQQFPDLHSELNLSSLELGDSALYFCASSVGDYSNQPQHFGDGTRLSIL.

The V and J genes are TRBV18 and TRBJ2-7; D perhaps matches TRBD2 (5 bases). Trimming shortened V by 1 base and J by 6 bases, and 22 bases separated the two germline ends. The CDR3 extends over 17 amino acids. The germline V gene has CDR1 KGHSH and CDR2 LQKENI. The CDR3 reads CASSPLEGRGRYSEQYF. The CDR3, as DNA: TGTGCCAGCTCACCACTTGAGGGCCGTGGTAGATACTCCGAGCAGTACTTC.

The table lists this clonotype with many counts. The chain links TRBV27 to TRBJ2-7, with D possibly called TRBD1 or TRBD2 (5 bases each). Germline CDR1 MNHEY, CDR2 SMNVEV (reference sequence). The length of the CDR3 is 15 residues. The V end was cut by 5 bases, the J end by 2 bases, with 16 bases between. CDR3: CASSTQGVGAYEQYF. In DNA, the CDR3 is TGTGCCAGCAGTACCCAGGGAGTAGGGGCCTACGAGCAGTACTTC.

The chain uses TRBV10-1 and TRBJ2-1; D not certain. The J call may be mistaken, given a closer DNA end match to TRBJ2-7. Looked up from germline, CDR1 is WNHNN and CDR2 is SYGVQD (reference sequence). This CDR3 spans 13 amino acids. CDR3 residues: CASSDNSYNVQYF. The CDR3 DNA reads TGCGCCAGCAGTGATAACTCCTACAATGTGCAGTACTTC.

This chain uses TRBV12-5 with TRBJ2-7; 10 bases align to TRBD1. Per the germline V gene, CDR1 is LGHNT and CDR2 is FRNRAP. After removal of 5 bases from V and 3 bases from J, the junction contained 7 bases not matched to a gene. The CDR3 runs 15 residues. CDR3 nucleotides: TGTGCTAGTGGTGCCGCCCGGACAGGGGGCTACGAGCAGTACTTC. It encodes CASGAARTGGYEQYF.

The chain recombines TRBV6-2 or TRBV6-3 with TRBJ2-1; 7 bases line up with TRBD2. The closer fit of TRBJ2-7 to the DNA end suggests the J call may be wrong. Per germline, CDR1 MNHEY and CDR2 SVGEGT. The CDR3 totals 17 residues. The DNA of the CDR3 is TGTGCCAGCAGTTACTCGAACGAGCGGGGCTCCTACAATGAGCAGTACTTC. Translated: CASSYSNERGSYNEQYF.

Note on this clonotype: A much more abundant neighbour one base away suggests this may be a read error. The rearrangement uses TRBV30 and TRBJ1-2; no definite D call. The CDR3 has 13 amino acids. CDR1 is GTSNPN, CDR2 SVGIG, per germline (reference sequence). The CDR3: CAWSDGFYFGYIF. CDR3 DNA sequence: TGTGCCTGGAGTGATGGGTTTTACTTTGGCTACATCTTC.

This rearrangement joins TRBV6-1 to TRBJ2-3, with no clear D. Trimming removed 5 bases at V and 2 bases at J, with 14 bases between. Germline CDR1 reads MNHNS; CDR2 reads SASEGT. The CDR3 contains 15 residues. CDR3 DNA: TGTGCCAGCAGTAAACCGACTCATTTCACAGATACGCAGTATTTT. Translated, it gives CASSKPTHFTDTQYF.

This clonotype appeared many times. This chain connects TRBV18 to TRBJ2-5; D uncertain. V lost 0 bases, J lost 4 bases, and 6 bases lay in between. CDR1 is KGHSH and CDR2 is LQKENI in the germline V gene. CDR3 length equals 13 residues. CDR3 protein: CASSPPIGETQYF. CDR3 DNA sequence: TGTGCCAGCTCACCACCGATAGGAGAGACCCAGTACTTC.

This clonotype was counted many times. The chain has TRBV6-1 and TRBJ2-7; 7 bases map to TRBD1. There are 14 residues in the CDR3. The junction had 9 bases not matched to a gene; V was cut back by 5 bases and J by 5 bases. Looked up from germline, CDR1 is MNHNS and CDR2 is SASEGT. The CDR3 region has the DNA TGTGCCAGCAGTTCGCGACAGGGCGCGGACGAGCAGTACTTC. This translates into CASSSRQGADEQYF.

CDR3 loop: CASIGGGGSTQFF. The CDR3 DNA reads as TGCGCCAGCATAGGGGGTGGGGGATCGACGCAGTTCTTC. This chain connects TRBV5-1 to TRBJ2-1; tentative D call: TRBD1 (6 bases). Germline assignment: CDR1 SGHRS and CDR2 YFSETQ. V lost 6 bases, J lost 12 bases, and 19 bases lay in between. The CDR3 is 13 residues long.

This clonotype has a handful of counts. The rearrangement joins TRBV4-2 to TRBJ1-2, with D maybe TRBD1 (6 bases). This CDR3 spans 15 amino acids. CDR1 is LGHNA, CDR2 YNFKEQ, per germline. The V gene lost 0 bases and the J gene lost 0 bases, with 8 bases spanning the gap. CDR3 region: CASSQDWTANYGYTF. The DNA for the CDR3 is TGTGCCAGCAGCCAAGATTGGACAGCTAACTATGGCTACACCTTC.

This clonotype was observed many times. This chain's CDR3 is CASSLAGVEGTQYF. The CDR3 DNA reads TGTGCCAGCAGCTTAGCGGGAGTGGAGGGGACCCAGTACTTC. The genes are TRBV7-3 and TRBJ2-5, with 7 bases matching TRBD2. This CDR3 comprises 14 residues. With 2 bases clipped from V and 7 bases from J, the junction kept 7 bases outside the gene matches. Germline V gene sequence: CDR1 SGHTA, CDR2 FQGTGA. Supplemented by reference TRBV7-3 and TRBJ2-5, the full variable domain reads GAGVSQTPSNKVTEKGKYVELRCDPISGHTALYWYRQSLGQGPEFLIYFQGTGAADDSGLPNDRFFAVRPEGSVSTLKIQRTERGDSAVYLCASSLAGVEGTQYFGPGTRLLVL.

This clonotype was observed a handful of times. The chain combines TRBV4-1 with TRBJ2-7, with TRBD1 as a possible D gene (7 bases). Looked up from germline, CDR1 is MGHRA and CDR2 is YSYEKL. V gave up 4 bases and J gave up 4 bases, with 20 bases separating them. The CDR3 is made up of 16 amino acids. CDR3 in DNA: TGCGCCAGCAGCCGCATGACAGGGAGGAGTGGATACGAGCAGTACTTC. Its translation: CASSRMTGRSGYEQYF.

The chain combines TRBV29-1 with TRBJ2-3; TRBD2 agrees at 8 bases. V shed 3 bases, J shed 2 bases, and the junction held 7 bases outside the gene matches. The CDR3 spans 15 residues. Germline CDR1 SQVTM, CDR2 ANQGSEA. The CDR3 region has the DNA TGCAGCGTTGAGCAGATAGCGGGAAACACAGATACGCAGTATTTT. As protein: CSVEQIAGNTDTQYF.

Ten or more counts support this clonotype. The V gene is TRBV5-1, the J gene TRBJ2-7, with 10 bases fitting TRBD2. The J segment lost 0 bases and the V segment lost 0 bases, leaving 6 bases of the junction unmatched. The CDR3 has 17 residues. The germline V gene has CDR1 SGHRS and CDR2 YFSETQ. CDR3 residues: CASSLAGSSGSSYEQYF. DNA for the CDR3: TGCGCCAGCAGCTTGGCCGGGTCTAGCGGGAGCTCCTACGAGCAGTACTTC.

This clonotype came up many times. The chain combines TRBV12-3 or TRBV12-4 with TRBJ1-6; D call uncertain. This CDR3 is built from 18 residues. Trimming pared 5 bases from V and 9 bases from J, leaving 26 bases between. The DNA of the CDR3 is TGTGCCAGCAGTCATCGCTTCGACTGGACGCGGGGAGTTTCACCCCTCCACTTT. This sequence encodes CASSHRFDWTRGVSPLHF.

This clonotype was detected ten times or more. The rearrangement links TRBV7-8 to TRBJ2-5; tentatively, D is TRBD2 (5 bases). V shed 1 base and J shed 2 bases, with 14 bases lying between them. The CDR3 extends over 16 amino acids. The germline CDR1 and CDR2 sequences are SGHVS and FQNEAQ. The CDR3 region is CASSLVGGPRQETQYF. In DNA form, the CDR3 reads TGTGCCAGCAGCTTAGTGGGCGGGCCCAGGCAAGAGACCCAGTACTTC.

The rearrangement joins TRBV6-2 or TRBV6-3 to TRBJ1-1; possibly TRBD1 for D (5 bases). Trimming pared 5 bases from V and 8 bases from J, leaving 9 bases between. Per germline, CDR1 MNHEY and CDR2 SVGEGT. CDR3 size: 11 residues. The CDR3 reads CASSRGQEAFF. In nucleotides, the CDR3 is TGTGCCAGCAGTCGAGGACAAGAAGCTTTCTTT.

This clonotype was detected ten times or more. The chain combines TRBV29-1 with TRBJ2-3; 8 bases map to TRBD2. This CDR3 has 13 residues. Looked up from germline, CDR1 is SQVTM and CDR2 is ANQGSEA. Trimming removed 1 base from V and 9 bases from J; junction bases left unmatched: 6. As DNA, the CDR3 is TGCAGCGTTGAAGCCGCCCGCGGGGGGACGCAGTATTTT. This translates into CSVEAARGGTQYF.